These 25 T cell receptor beta chains share one sample of origin, sequenced in a study of cytomegalovirus exposure and HLA in healthy donors (dated by TCRdb to about 2017). Library creation used the immunoSEQ multiplex PCR assay. For the multiplex PCR, a mixture combining 60 forward primers for TCR Vbeta segments and 13 reverse primers for TCR Jbeta segments was used. Here the immuneACCESS table is served through TCRdb, limited to in-frame sequences with V and J called. Missing clones are a known gap in these copies; in checked studies unresolved V genes cover under half, and the rest lacks a known reason. Present in this sample are 150,000 to 160,000 clones, about 68% of which were seen just once. The ten largest clones capture 2.1% of the sample. Sequencing used PBMCs. These TCRs come from a man aged 25-45 years in good health and CMV-seronegative.

Note on this clone: The junction departs from germline at one end; a sequencing error may be responsible. The CDR3 DNA follows: TGTGCCTGGAGCGGACAGCATAATTCACCCCTCAACTTT. Residues: CAWSGQHNSPLNF. The chain recombines TRBV30 with TRBJ1-6; possible D gene TRBD1, 6 bases. The CDR3 runs 13 residues. Germline V gene data show CDR1 as GTSNPN and CDR2 as SVGIG (reference sequence).

The V and J genes are TRBV25-1 and TRBJ1-6; TRBD1 matches at 9 bases. V dropped 4 bases and J dropped 4; count of bases not matched to a gene: 2. CDR1 MGHDK and CDR2 SYGVNS come from the germline V gene. This CDR3 region has 15 residues. The CDR3 region is CASSGGQGYNSPLHF. The CDR3 nucleotides are TGTGCCAGCAGTGGCGGACAGGGGTATAATTCACCCCTCCACTTT.

As for this clone: The junction and the germline gene differ at one end; a read error may be behind it. The chain is built from TRBV7-7 and TRBJ1-1; D is perhaps TRBD1 (5 bases). Germline V gene data show CDR1 as SSHAT and CDR2 as FNYEAQ (reference sequence). This CDR3 spans 13 amino acids. CDR3 DNA: TGTGCTAGCAGCTTAGGCAGGGCCACTGAAGCTTTCTTT. It codes for CASSLGRATEAFF.

The count of this clone is one. The rearrangement links TRBV5-6 to TRBJ2-4, with 7 bases lining up with TRBD1. Germline CDR1 and CDR2: SGHDT and YYEEEE. CDR3 size: 16 residues. V dropped 4 bases and J dropped 2; count of bases not matched to a gene: 9. The CDR3: CASSAIRGYPKNIQYF. CDR3 in DNA: TGTGCCAGCAGCGCAATCAGGGGGTACCCCAAAAACATTCAGTACTTC.

This clone was observed at least ten times. This chain uses TRBV10-3 with TRBJ1-1; tentatively, D is TRBD1 (5 bases). CDR3 length equals 12 residues. Deletions cut 6 bases from V and 4 bases from J, with 9 bases between. Germline-derived CDR1 and CDR2 are ENHRY and SYGVKD. The CDR3 region is CAISLTGTEAFF. CDR3 DNA: TGTGCCATCAGCTTAACAGGCACTGAAGCTTTCTTT.

The chain links TRBV18 to TRBJ2-3; 10 bases are shared with TRBD2. V lost 4 bases and J lost 1; bases outside the gene matches: 5. The CDR3 loop spans 16 amino acids. Germline V gene data show CDR1 as KGHSH and CDR2 as LQKENI. The CDR3 loop is CASSLIAGGGTDTQYF. In DNA form, the CDR3 reads TGTGCCAGCTCACTGATAGCGGGGGGCGGCACAGATACGCAGTATTTT. Full variable domain (rest looked up from reference TRBV18 and TRBJ2-3): NAGVMQNPRHLVRRRGQEARLRCSPMKGHSHVYWYRQLPEEGLKFMVYLQKENIIDESGMPKERFSAEFPKEGPSILRIQQVVRGDSAAYFCASSLIAGGGTDTQYFGPGTRLTVL.

The CDR3 DNA follows: TGTGCCAGTTGGGCAGATCACTATGGCTACACCTTC. It is translated as CASWADHYGYTF. The chain employs TRBV19 and TRBJ1-2; no reliable D call. Trimming left V 8 bases short and J 3 bases short, with 10 bases between. The CDR3 is 12 residues long. CDR1 and CDR2 (germline): LNHDA, SQIVND (reference sequence). The whole variable domain, remainder taken from reference TRBV19 and TRBJ1-2, is DGGITQSPKYLFRKEGQNVTLSCEQNLNHDAMYWYRQDPGQGLRLIYYSQIVNDFQKGDIAEGYSVSREKKESFPLTVTSAQKNPTAFYLCASWADHYGYTFGSGTRLTVV.

The gene calls are TRBV11-2 and TRBJ1-1; 7 nucleotides align to TRBD1. CDR3 length: 16 residues. The V segment lost 0 bases and the J segment 4 bases; nucleotides outside the gene matches: 8. Germline CDR1 and CDR2: SGHAT and FQNNGV. CDR3 nucleotides: TGTGCCAGCAGCTTAGATCGGGCAGGGGGTGGCACTGAAGCTTTCTTT. Translating gives CASSLDRAGGGTEAFF. Drawing the rest from reference TRBV11-2 and TRBJ1-1, the complete variable domain is EAGVAQSPRYKIIEKRQSVAFWCNPISGHATLYWYQQILGQGPKLLIQFQNNGVVDDSQLPKDRFSAERLKGVDSTLKIQPAKLEDSAVYLCASSLDRAGGGTEAFFGQGTRLTVV.

The chain employs TRBV5-4 and TRBJ2-5; 11 nucleotides agree with TRBD1. Unmatched junction bases numbered 8, after V lost 4 bases and J lost 3 bases. The CDR3 has 16 amino acids. Germline V gene lookup returns CDR1 SGHNT and CDR2 YYREEE (reference sequence). Written as DNA, the CDR3 is TGTGCCAGCAGCCCGGACAGGGGGCGATTGGAAGAGACCCAGTACTTC. Protein product: CASSPDRGRLEETQYF.

The J gene is TRBJ2-3, the V gene TRBV7-9; D might be TRBD2 (6 bases). Per the germline V gene, CDR1 is SEHNR and CDR2 is FQNEAQ (reference sequence). This CDR3 contains 15 residues. The V end lost 2 bases, the J end lost 6 bases, and 15 bases lay between the germline ends. CDR3: CASSLSTGVGDTQYF. The CDR3 bases are TGTGCCAGCAGCTTATCTACGGGGGTGGGGGATACGCAGTATTTT.

CDR3: CASSDSPSSGEKNEQFF. The CDR3 region has the DNA TGTGCCAGCAGTGACTCGCCCTCTAGCGGGGAAAAAAATGAGCAGTTCTTC. J is TRBJ2-1 and V is TRBV6-4; 9 positions match TRBD2. Germline V CDR1 and CDR2: MRHNA, SNTAGT. The CDR3 is made up of 17 amino acids. Trimming took 0 bases from V and 7 from J; bases not matched to a gene: 10.

V usage is TRBV5-5 and J usage is TRBJ2-1; 7 bases agree with TRBD1. This CDR3 contains 14 residues. From germline, CDR1 is SGHKS and CDR2 YYEKEE (reference sequence). The V segment lost 2 bases and the J segment 5 bases; nucleotides outside the gene matches: 4. In nucleotides, the CDR3 is TGTGCCAGCAGCTTCCTACAGGGGAACAATGAGCAGTTCTTC. Amino acids: CASSFLQGNNEQFF.

As DNA, the CDR3 is TGTGCCAGCAGCTTCACCCGGGGGGCCACTGAAGCTTTCTTT. As protein: CASSFTRGATEAFF. The chain uses TRBV11-2 and TRBJ1-1; tentative D call: TRBD1 (6 bases). V dropped 3 bases and J dropped 4 bases, with 12 bases sitting between them. CDR1 and CDR2 from the germline V gene are SGHAT and FQNNGV. The CDR3 spans 14 residues. Full variable domain (missing parts from reference TRBV11-2 and TRBJ1-1): EAGVAQSPRYKIIEKRQSVAFWCNPISGHATLYWYQQILGQGPKLLIQFQNNGVVDDSQLPKDRFSAERLKGVDSTLKIQPAKLEDSAVYLCASSFTRGATEAFFGQGTRLTVV.

V gene TRBV6-6 combines with J gene TRBJ2-5, with 7 bases lining up with TRBD2. Germline V CDR1 and CDR2: MNHNY, SVGAGI (reference sequence). V was clipped by 0 bases and J by 5 bases; unmatched bases: 3. The CDR3 contains 14 residues. The CDR3 spells CASSYSTSKETQYF. DNA of the CDR3: TGTGCCAGCAGTTACTCGACTAGCAAGGAGACCCAGTACTTC.

This sequence joins TRBV6-6 and TRBJ1-1; 9 nucleotides line up with TRBD1. J lost 3 bases, V lost 5 bases, and 7 bases had no gene match. The CDR3 has 15 amino acids. Germline V gene lookup returns CDR1 MNHNY and CDR2 SVGAGI (reference sequence). Here the CDR3 reads CASSISWTGDTEAFF. The CDR3 DNA reads as TGTGCCAGCAGTATAAGTTGGACAGGGGACACTGAAGCTTTCTTT.

The rearrangement uses TRBV2 and TRBJ2-3, with TRBD2 matching over 8 bases. The CDR3 is 12 residues long. J lost 8 bases, V lost 3 bases, and 1 base had no gene match. Germline CDR1 is SNHLY and CDR2 is FYNNEI. The CDR3 region has the DNA TGTGCCAGCAGTGAGGGGACTAGTACGCAGTATTTT. Its translation: CASSEGTSTQYF.

This sequence joins TRBV7-9 and TRBJ1-5; TRBD1 aligns across 9 bases. V gave up 6 bases and J gave up 5 bases; unmatched junction bases: 8. In germline, CDR1 is SEHNR, CDR2 FQNEAQ (reference sequence). CDR3 length equals 15 residues. The CDR3 reads CASSRDREGDQPQHF. DNA of the CDR3: TGTGCCAGCAGTCGGGACAGGGAGGGAGATCAGCCCCAGCATTTT.

The chain couples TRBV5-6 to TRBJ2-6; D is unresolved. CDR1 SGHDT and CDR2 YYEEEE come from the germline V gene. V gave up 0 bases and J gave up 2 bases, with 18 bases separating them. The CDR3 consists of 19 residues. The CDR3 DNA reads TGTGCCAGCAGCTTGGGCCTGACTGCGTCGGTGGCTGGGGCCAACGTCCTGACTTTC. Amino acids: CASSLGLTASVAGANVLTF.

The gene calls are TRBV9 and TRBJ1-2; D call uncertain. CDR3 length: 13 amino acids. Trimming shortened V by 7 bases and J by 4 bases, and 14 bases separated the two germline ends. The germline V gene encodes CDR1 SGDLS and CDR2 YYNGEE. CDR3 DNA sequence: TGTGCCAGCGGGGAAGCGGGGTCCTATGGCTACACCTTC. Protein sequence: CASGEAGSYGYTF.

The chain recombines TRBV27 with TRBJ2-5; unclear D gene. The CDR3 spans 13 residues. Germline values: CDR1 MNHEY, CDR2 SMNVEV (reference sequence). V was trimmed by 5 bases and J by 2 bases, leaving 9 bases between them. CDR3 sequence (DNA): TGTGCCAGCAGTGTCAGGATGCAAGAGACCCAGTACTTC. This codes for CASSVRMQETQYF.

In its sample, this clone was seen a few times. The chain joins TRBV4-1 to TRBJ2-1; 8 nucleotides align to TRBD1. Germline CDR1 is MGHRA and CDR2 is YSYEKL. CDR3 length equals 15 residues. Trimming at V came to 4 bases and at J to 3 bases, leaving 5 bases not matched to a gene. DNA of the CDR3: TGCGCCAGCAGCCCGGACAGGGACCTCTACAATGAGCAGTTCTTC. It specifies CASSPDRDLYNEQFF.

The rearrangement links TRBV4-2 to TRBJ2-1; the match to TRBD2 covers 10 bases. CDR1 LGHNA and CDR2 YNFKEQ come from the germline V gene. Trimming at V came to 1 base and at J to 5 bases, leaving 5 bases not matched to a gene. The CDR3 is 16 amino acids. The CDR3 here is CASSQVLAGANNEQFF. The CDR3 region has the DNA TGTGCCAGCAGCCAAGTGCTAGCGGGGGCTAACAATGAGCAGTTCTTC.

The chain recombines TRBV27 with TRBJ1-1; D perhaps matches TRBD1 (5 bases). Germline V gene lookup returns CDR1 MNHEY and CDR2 SMNVEV (reference sequence). Trimming shortened V by 6 bases and J by 4 bases, and 12 bases separated the two germline ends. The CDR3 totals 13 residues. CDR3 in DNA: TGTGCCAGCAGCCCGGCGGGGGTCACTGAAGCTTTCTTT. Translated, it gives CASSPAGVTEAFF.

The chain has TRBV7-9 and TRBJ2-7; 9 nucleotides line up with TRBD1. Germline values: CDR1 SEHNR, CDR2 FQNEAQ (reference sequence). V gave up 5 bases and J gave up 7 bases; unmatched junction bases: 15. The CDR3 covers 16 residues. In nucleotides, the CDR3 is TGTGCCAGCAGCCCCCTTGGGGGACAGGGAGTCCCTGAGCAGTACTTC. Translation gives CASSPLGGQGVPEQYF.

The chain employs TRBV7-2 and TRBJ2-7, with 7 bases aligning to TRBD1. Germline CDR1 SGHTA, CDR2 FQGNSA. Trimming removed 5 bases from V and 3 bases from J; junction bases left unmatched: 4. This CDR3 region has 13 residues. CDR3 nucleotide sequence: TGTGCCAGCAGCCCACGGACAGGCTACGAGCAGTACTTC. Residues: CASSPRTGYEQYF.